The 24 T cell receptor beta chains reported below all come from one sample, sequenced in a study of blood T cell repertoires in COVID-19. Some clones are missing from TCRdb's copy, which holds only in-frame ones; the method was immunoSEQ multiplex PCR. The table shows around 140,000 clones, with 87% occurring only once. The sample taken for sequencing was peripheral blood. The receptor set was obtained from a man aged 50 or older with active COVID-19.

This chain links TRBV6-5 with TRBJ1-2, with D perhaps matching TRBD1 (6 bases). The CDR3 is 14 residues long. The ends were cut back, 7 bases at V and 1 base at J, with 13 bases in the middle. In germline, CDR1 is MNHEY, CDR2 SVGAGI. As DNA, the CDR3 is TGTGCCAGCACCTACGGACAGCTTAACTATGGCTACACCTTC. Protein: CASTYGQLNYGYTF.

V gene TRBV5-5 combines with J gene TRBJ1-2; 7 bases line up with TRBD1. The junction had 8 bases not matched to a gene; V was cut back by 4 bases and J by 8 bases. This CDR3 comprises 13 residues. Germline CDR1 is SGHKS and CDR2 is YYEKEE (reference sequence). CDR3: CASSPRGFDGYTF. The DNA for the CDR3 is TGTGCCAGCAGCCCCAGGGGGTTTGACGGCTACACCTTC.

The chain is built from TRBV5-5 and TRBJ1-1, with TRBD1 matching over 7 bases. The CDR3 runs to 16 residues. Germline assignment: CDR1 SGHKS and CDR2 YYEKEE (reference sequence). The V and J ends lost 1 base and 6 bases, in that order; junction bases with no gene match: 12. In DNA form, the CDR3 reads TGTGCCAGCAGCTTGATGGGACAGCAGGAGGGATCTGAAGCTTTCTTT. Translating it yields CASSLMGQQEGSEAFF.

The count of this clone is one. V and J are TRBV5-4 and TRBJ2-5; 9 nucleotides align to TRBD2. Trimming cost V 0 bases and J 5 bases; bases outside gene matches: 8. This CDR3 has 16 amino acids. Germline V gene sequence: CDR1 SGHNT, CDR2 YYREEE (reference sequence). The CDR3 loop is CASSLGLAGSGETQYF. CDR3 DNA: TGTGCCAGCAGCTTGGGGCTAGCGGGGTCCGGGGAGACCCAGTACTTC.

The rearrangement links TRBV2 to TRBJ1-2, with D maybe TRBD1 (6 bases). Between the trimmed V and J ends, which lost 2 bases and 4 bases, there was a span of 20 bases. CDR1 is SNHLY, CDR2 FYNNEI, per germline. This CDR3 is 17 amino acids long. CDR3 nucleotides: TGTGCCAGCAGTGAAATCGGACTGGACAGCTTAATCTATGGCTACACCTTC. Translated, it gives CASSEIGLDSLIYGYTF.

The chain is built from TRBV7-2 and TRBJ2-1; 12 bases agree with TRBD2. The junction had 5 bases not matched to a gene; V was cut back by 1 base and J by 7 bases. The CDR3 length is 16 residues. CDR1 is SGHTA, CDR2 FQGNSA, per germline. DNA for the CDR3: TGTGCCAGCAGCTTAGGCCTAGCGGGGGGGCTTAATGAGCAGTTCTTC. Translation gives CASSLGLAGGLNEQFF.

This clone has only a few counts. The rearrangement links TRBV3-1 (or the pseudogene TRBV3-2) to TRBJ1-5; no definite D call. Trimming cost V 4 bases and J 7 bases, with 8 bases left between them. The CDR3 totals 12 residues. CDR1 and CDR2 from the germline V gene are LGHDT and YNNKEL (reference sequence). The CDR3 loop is CASSLAGQPQHF. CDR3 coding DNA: TGTGCCAGCAGCCTCGCCGGGCAGCCCCAGCATTTT.

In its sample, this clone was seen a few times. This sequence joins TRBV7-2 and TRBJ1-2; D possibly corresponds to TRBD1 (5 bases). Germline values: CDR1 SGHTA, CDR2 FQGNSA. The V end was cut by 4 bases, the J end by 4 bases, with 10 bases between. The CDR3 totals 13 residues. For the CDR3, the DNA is TGTGCCAGCAGCTACGACAGTATCTATGGCTACACCTTC. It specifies CASSYDSIYGYTF.

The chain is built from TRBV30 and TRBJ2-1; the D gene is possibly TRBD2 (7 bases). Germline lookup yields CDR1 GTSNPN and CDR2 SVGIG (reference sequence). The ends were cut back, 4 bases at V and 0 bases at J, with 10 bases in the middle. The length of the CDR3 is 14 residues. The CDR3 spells CAWNRGGSYNEQFF. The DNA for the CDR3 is TGTGCCTGGAATAGGGGGGGCTCCTACAATGAGCAGTTCTTC.

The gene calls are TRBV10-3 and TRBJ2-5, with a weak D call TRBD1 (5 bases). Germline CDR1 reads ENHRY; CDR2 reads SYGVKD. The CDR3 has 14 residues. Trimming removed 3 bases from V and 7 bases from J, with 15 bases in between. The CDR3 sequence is CAISEGEWWGTQYF. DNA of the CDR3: TGTGCCATCAGTGAAGGGGAATGGTGGGGGACCCAGTACTTC.

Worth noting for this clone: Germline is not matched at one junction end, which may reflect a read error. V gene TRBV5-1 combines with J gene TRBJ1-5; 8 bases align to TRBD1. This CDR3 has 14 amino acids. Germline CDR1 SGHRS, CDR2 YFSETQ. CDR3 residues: CASSPSGGNQPQHF. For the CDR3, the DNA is TGCGCCAGCAGCCCATCAGGGGGCAACCAGCCCCAGCATTTT.

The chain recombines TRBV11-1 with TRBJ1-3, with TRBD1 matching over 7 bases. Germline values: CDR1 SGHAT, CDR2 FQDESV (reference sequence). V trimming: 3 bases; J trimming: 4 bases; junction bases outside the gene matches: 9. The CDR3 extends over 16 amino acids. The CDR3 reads CASSFLGTANGNTIYF. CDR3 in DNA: TGTGCCAGCAGCTTCCTCGGGACAGCCAACGGAAACACCATATATTTT.

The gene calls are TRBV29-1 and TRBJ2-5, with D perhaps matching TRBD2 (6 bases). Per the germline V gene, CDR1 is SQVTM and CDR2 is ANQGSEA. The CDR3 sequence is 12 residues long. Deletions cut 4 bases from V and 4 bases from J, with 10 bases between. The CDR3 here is CSVGRGGETQYF. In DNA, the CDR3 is TGCAGCGTTGGGAGGGGTGGAGAGACCCAGTACTTC.

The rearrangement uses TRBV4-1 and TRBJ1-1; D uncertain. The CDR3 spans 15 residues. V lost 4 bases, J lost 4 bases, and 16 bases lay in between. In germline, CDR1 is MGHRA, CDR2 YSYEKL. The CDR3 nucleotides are TGCGCCAGCAGCCCGGGGAGCGCAAGGAGCACTGAAGCTTTCTTT. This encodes CASSPGSARSTEAFF.

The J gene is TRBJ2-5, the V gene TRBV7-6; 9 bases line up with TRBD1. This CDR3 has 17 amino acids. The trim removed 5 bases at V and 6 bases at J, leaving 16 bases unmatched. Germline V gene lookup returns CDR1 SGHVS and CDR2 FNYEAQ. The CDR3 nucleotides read TGTGCCAGCAGCAAATATCGGGACAGGGATTATTCGAAGACCCAGTACTTC. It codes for CASSKYRDRDYSKTQYF.

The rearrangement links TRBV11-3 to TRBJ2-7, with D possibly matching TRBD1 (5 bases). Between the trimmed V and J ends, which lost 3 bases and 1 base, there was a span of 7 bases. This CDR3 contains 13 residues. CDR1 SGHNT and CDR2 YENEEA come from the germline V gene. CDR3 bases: TGTGCCAGCAGCTTGGGGCCTTCCTACGAGCAGTACTTC. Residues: CASSLGPSYEQYF.

Written as DNA, the CDR3 is TGCGCCAGCAGCTTGCTGACAGCTCAGTACAATGAGCAGTTCTTC. It specifies CASSLLTAQYNEQFF. The rearrangement joins TRBV5-1 to TRBJ2-1; a possible D gene is TRBD1 (5 bases). This CDR3 has 15 residues. V was clipped by 1 base and J by 4 bases, with 12 bases between them. Germline V gene data show CDR1 as SGHRS and CDR2 as YFSETQ.

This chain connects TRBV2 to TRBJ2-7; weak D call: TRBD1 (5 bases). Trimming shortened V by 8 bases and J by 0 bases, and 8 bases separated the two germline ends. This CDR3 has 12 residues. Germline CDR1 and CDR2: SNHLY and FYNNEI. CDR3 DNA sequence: TGTGCCAGCGGGGCTAGCTCCTACGAGCAGTACTTC. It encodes CASGASSYEQYF. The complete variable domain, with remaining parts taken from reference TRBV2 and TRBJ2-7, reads EPEVTQTPSHQVTQMGQEVILRCVPISNHLYFYWYRQILGQKVEFLVSFYNNEISEKSEIFDDQFSVERPDGSNFTLKIRSTKLEDSAMYFCASGASSYEQYFGPGTRLTVT.

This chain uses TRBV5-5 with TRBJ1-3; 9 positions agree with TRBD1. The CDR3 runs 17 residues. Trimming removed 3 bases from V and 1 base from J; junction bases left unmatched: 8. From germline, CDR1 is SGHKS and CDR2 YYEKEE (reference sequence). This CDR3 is CASSWGDRDWSGNTIYF. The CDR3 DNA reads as TGTGCCAGCAGCTGGGGGGACAGGGATTGGTCTGGAAACACCATATATTTT.

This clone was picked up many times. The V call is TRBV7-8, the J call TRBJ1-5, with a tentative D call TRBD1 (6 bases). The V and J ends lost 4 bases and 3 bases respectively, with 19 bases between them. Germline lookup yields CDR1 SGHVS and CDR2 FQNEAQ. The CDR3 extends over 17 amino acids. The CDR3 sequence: CASSSNGAQGYNQPQHF. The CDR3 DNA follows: TGTGCCAGCAGCTCGAACGGAGCCCAGGGGTACAATCAGCCCCAGCATTTT.

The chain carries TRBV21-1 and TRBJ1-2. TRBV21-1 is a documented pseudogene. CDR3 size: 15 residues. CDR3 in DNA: TGTGCCACCTCCCGGGAGATCATAATTTTCTATGGCTACACCTTC. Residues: CATSREIIIFYGYTF.

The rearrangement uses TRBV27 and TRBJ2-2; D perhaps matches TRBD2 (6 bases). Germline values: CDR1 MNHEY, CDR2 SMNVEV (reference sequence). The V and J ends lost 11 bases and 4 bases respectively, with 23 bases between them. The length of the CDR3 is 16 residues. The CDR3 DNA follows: TGTGCCGCCCACCCTACCGGGGGAGTGGGCACCGGGGAGCTGTTTTTT. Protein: CAAHPTGGVGTGELFF.

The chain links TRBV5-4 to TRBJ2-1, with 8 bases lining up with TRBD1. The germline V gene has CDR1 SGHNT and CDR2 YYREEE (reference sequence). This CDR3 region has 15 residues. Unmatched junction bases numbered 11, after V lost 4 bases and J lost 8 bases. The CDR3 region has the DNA TGTGCCAGCAGCCTGAGATTGACAGGGGCGGATGAGCAGTTCTTC. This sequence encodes CASSLRLTGADEQFF.

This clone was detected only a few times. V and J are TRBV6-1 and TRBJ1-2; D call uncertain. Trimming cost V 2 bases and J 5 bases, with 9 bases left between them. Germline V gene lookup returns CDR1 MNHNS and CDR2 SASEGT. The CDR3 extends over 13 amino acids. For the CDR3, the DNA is TGTGCCAGCAGTGAACCGGAGAGTTATGGCTACACCTTC. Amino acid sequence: CASSEPESYGYTF.